Below, one T cell receptor beta chain is given with its context. Its antigen remains unidentified. Germline V gene data show CDR1 as PRHDT and CDR2 as FYEKMQ (reference sequence). The CDR3 consists of 17 residues. Trimming took 4 bases from V and 7 from J; bases not matched to a gene: 11. This specimen belongs to a study of T cell repertoires in cytomegalovirus infection. Study at large: Peptides in the study included HLA-C-restricted and HLA-B-restricted CMV epitopes. It can be stated that public TCR beta signatures indicated CMV infection as well as a matching HLA type. Study-wide results and limits: Ex vivo responses were dominated by HLA-C-restricted CMV-specific TCR beta clonotypes. Totalled public TCR beta family frequency picked out people who carried CMV plus the relevant HLA.

TCRdb passed the reads through MiXCR, listing each CDR3 protein once. This table has approximately 260,000 distinct CDR3 sequences, approximately 22% appearing once. This sample comprised cultured PBMCs, obtained from culture after CMV antigen stimulation. This TCR came from a human donor in good health (CMV status not recorded). Some clones in this sample may be carry-over from other donors' samples. The rearrangement links TRBV13 to TRBJ2-7, with 15 positions matching TRBD2. CDR3 bases: TGTGCCAGCAGCTCAGAGGCGGGACTAGCGGGAGGAGAGGAGCAGTACTTC. Its protein is CASSSEAGLAGGEEQYF.